This entry concerns a single T cell receptor (beta chain). What it binds is not known. Libraries were prepared by immunoSEQ multiplex PCR; TCRdb keeps only in-frame clonotypes and omits some of them. Found here are over 150,000 clones, 88% of them singletons; the top ten hold 9.5% to 13%. These data originate in a study of T cell responses to AZD1222 COVID-19 vaccine. Samples with a second dose at about 4 or about 12 weeks were pooled together. CDR1 is PRHDT, CDR2 FYEKMQ, per germline (reference sequence). The V gene lost 1 base and the J gene lost 8 bases, with 16 bases spanning the gap. The CDR3 sequence is 15 residues long. Regarding the study as a whole: No repertoire was sampled before or during the peak T cell response, only after it.

The specimen comprised peripheral blood, sampled 28 days after the second AZD1222 dose. The chain combines TRBV13 with TRBJ2-3; tentatively, D is TRBD1 or TRBD2 (7 bases each). The TCR was taken from an adult who received the AZD1222 COVID-19 vaccine. CDR3 in DNA: TGTGCCAGCAGCTTAGACGGGGGGTCAGGGGGTACGCAGTATTTT. This translates into CASSLDGGSGGTQYF. The variable domain in full, with the rest retrieved from reference TRBV13 and TRBJ2-3, is AAGVIQSPRHLIKEKRETATLKCYPIPRHDTVYWYQQGPGQDPQFLISFYEKMQSDKGSIPDRFSAQQFSDYHSELNMSSLELGDSALYFCASSLDGGSGGTQYFGPGTRLTVL.